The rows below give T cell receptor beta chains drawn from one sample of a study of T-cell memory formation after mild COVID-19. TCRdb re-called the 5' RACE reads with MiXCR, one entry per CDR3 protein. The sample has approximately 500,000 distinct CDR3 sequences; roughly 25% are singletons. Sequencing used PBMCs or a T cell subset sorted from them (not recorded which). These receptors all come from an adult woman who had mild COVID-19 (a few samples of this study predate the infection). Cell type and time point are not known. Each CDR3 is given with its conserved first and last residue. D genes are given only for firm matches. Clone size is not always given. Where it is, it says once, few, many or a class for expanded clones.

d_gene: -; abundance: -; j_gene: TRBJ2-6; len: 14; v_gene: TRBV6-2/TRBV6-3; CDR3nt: TGTGCCAGCAGTTACAGCTCTGGGGCCAACGTCCTGACTTTC; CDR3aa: CASSYSSGANVLTF
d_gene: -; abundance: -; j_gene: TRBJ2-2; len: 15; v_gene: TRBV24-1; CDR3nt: TGTGCCACCCAAGGGGGGGGGTACAACACCGGGGAGCTGTTTTTT; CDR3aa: CATQGGGYNTGELFF
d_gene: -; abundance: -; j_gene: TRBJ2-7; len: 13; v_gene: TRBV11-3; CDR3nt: TGTGCCAGCAGCTCGACCAGGGTTGGCGAGCAGTACTTC; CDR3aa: CASSSTRVGEQYF
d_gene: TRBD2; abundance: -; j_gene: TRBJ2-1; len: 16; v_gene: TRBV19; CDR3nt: TGTGCCAGTAGTATAGAGGGACTAGCGTCGTACAATGAGCAGTTCTTC; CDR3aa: CASSIEGLASYNEQFF
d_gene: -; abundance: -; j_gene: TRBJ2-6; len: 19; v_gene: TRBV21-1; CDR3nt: TGTGCCAGCAGCAAACGACCCCGCCCCGGGGGCTCTGGGGCCAACGTCCTGACTTTC; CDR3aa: CASSKRPRPGGSGANVLTF
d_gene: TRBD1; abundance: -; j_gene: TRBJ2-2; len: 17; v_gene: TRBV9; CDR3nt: TGTGCCAGCAGCGTAGGGGATAGGGGGCGCTGGGCCGGGGAGCTGTTTTTT; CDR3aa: CASSVGDRGRWAGELFF
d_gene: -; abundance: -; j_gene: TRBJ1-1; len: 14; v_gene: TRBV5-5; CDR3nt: TGTGCCAGCAGCTCCAACAGGGATTACACTGAAGCTTTCTTT; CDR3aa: CASSSNRDYTEAFF
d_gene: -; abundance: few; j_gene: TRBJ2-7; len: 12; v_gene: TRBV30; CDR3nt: TGTGCCTGGAGTGTGTCTAGCTTGGAGCAGTACTTC; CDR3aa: CAWSVSSLEQYF
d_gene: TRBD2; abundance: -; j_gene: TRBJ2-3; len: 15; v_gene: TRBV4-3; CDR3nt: TGCGCCAGCAGCCCTAGCGGTGGGGTGATGGATACGCAGTATTTT; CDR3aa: CASSPSGGVMDTQYF
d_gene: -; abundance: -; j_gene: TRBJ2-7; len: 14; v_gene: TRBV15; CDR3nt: TGTGCCACCAGCAGAGTCGAGGGCTCCTACGAGCAGTACTTC; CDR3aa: CATSRVEGSYEQYF
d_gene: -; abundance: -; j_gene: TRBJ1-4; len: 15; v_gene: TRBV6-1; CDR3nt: TGTGCCAGCAGTGTAGAGGGACGCGGCCGGGAAAAACTGTTTTTT; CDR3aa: CASSVEGRGREKLFF
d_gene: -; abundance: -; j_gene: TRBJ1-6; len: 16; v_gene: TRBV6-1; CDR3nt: TGTGCCAGCAGTGCCAGGGGTAGCTCCTATAATTCACCCCTCCACTTT; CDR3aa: CASSARGSSYNSPLHF
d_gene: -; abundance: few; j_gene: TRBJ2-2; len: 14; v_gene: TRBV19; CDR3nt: TGTGACAGTAGTATGGTGGGAATGGCCGGGGAGCTGTTTTTT; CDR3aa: CDSSMVGMAGELFF
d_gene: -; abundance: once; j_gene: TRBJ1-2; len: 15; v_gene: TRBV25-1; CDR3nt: TGTGCCAGCAGTGACCGAGGGAGGGGAAGCTATGGCTACACCTTC; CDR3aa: CASSDRGRGSYGYTF
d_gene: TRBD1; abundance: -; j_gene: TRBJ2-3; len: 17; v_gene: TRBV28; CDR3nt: TGTGCCAGCCCTCCAGCGATTGGACAGGGGATTATGGATACGCAGTATTTT; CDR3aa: CASPPAIGQGIMDTQYF
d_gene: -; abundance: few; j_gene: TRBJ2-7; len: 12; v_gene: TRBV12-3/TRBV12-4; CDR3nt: TGTGCCAGCAGATACTCCAGTTACGAGCAGTACTTC; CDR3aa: CASRYSSYEQYF
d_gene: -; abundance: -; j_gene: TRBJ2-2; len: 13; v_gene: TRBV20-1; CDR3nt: TGCAGTGTCCGGGACGGTAACACCGGGGAGCTGTTTTTT; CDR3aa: CSVRDGNTGELFF
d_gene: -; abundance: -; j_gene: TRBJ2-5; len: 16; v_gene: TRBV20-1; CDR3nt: TGCAGTGCTAGTAACTCCCTGGCGGGGTTCCAAGAGACCCAGTACTTC; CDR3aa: CSASNSLAGFQETQYF
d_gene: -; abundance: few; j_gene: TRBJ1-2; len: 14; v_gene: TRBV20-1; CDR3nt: TGCAGTGCTAGAGTCTACGGTGTTAGGTTGGACTACACCTTC; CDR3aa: CSARVYGVRLDYTF
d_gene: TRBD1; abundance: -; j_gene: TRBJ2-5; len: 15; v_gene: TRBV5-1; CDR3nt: TGCGCCAGCAAACAACGGGACAGGGAGTGGGAGACCCAGTACTTC; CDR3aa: CASKQRDREWETQYF
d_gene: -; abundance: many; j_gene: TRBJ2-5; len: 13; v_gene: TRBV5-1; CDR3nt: TGCGCCAGCAGCTTGTCCGGAGGAGAGACCCAGTACTTC; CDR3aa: CASSLSGGETQYF
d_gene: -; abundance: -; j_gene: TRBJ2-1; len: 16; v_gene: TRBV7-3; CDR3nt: TGTGCCAGCAGCCTCAGCCCGGGCCCTACGGGAAATGAGCAGTTCTTC; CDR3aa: CASSLSPGPTGNEQFF
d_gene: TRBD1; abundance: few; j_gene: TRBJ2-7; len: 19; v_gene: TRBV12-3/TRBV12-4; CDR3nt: TGTGCCAGCAGTCTAACCAACCGGGACAGGGGCATATTAGGACACGAGCAGTACTTC; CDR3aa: CASSLTNRDRGILGHEQYF
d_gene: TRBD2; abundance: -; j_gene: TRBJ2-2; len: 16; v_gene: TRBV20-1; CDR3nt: TGCAGTGCACCACTCGGGGCTAGCGGGAGTTTCGGGGAGCTGTTTTTT; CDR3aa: CSAPLGASGSFGELFF
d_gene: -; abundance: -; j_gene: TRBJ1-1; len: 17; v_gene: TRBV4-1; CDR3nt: TGCGCCAGCAGCCAAGTCTGGCTGGGGCAGACAAACACTGAAGCTTTCTTT; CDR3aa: CASSQVWLGQTNTEAFF
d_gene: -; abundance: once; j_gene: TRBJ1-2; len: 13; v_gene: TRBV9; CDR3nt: TGTGCCAGCAGCGCGAGCGGGTACTATGGCTACACCTTC; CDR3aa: CASSASGYYGYTF
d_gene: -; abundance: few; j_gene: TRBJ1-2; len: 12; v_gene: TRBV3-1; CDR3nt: TGTGCCAGCAGCCAAGATTGGACACCGGGTACCTTC; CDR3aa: CASSQDWTPGTF
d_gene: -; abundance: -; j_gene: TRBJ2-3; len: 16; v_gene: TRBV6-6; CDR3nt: TGTGCCAGCAGTCGCACGGACACGATGTTCACAGATACGCAGTATTTT; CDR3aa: CASSRTDTMFTDTQYF
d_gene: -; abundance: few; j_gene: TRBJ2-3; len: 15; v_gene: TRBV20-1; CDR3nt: TGCAGTGCTAGTAGTTATCGGGAAGAGGCAGATACGCAGTATTTT; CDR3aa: CSASSYREEADTQYF
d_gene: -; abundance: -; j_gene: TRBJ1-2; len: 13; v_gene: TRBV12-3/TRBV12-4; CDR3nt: TGTGCCAGCACCGATGGGGAGGACTATGGCTACACCTTC; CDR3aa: CASTDGEDYGYTF
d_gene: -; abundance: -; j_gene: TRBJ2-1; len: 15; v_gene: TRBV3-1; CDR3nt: TGTGCCAGCAGCCAAGGTCAGCAGCTATACAATGAGCAGTTCTTC; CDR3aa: CASSQGQQLYNEQFF
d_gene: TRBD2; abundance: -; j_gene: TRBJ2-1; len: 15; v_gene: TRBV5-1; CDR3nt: TGCGCCAGCGAAACCGGGACTAGCAGCTACAATGAGCAGTTCTTC; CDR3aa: CASETGTSSYNEQFF
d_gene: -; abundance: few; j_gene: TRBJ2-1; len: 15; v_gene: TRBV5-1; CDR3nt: TGCGCCACCAGGCGGGACGGGGTCCTGCCTGATGAGCAGTTCTTC; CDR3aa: CATRRDGVLPDEQFF
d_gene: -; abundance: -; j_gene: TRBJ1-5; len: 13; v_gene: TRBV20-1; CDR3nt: TGCAGTGTTAATGGGGACAGCAATCAGCCCCAGCATTTT; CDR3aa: CSVNGDSNQPQHF
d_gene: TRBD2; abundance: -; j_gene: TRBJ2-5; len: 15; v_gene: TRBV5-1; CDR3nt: TGCGCCAGCAGCTCGCCGGGACTAGCCCCAGAGACCCAGTACTTC; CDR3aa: CASSSPGLAPETQYF
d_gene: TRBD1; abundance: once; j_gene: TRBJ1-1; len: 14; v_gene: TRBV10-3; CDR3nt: TGTGCCATCAGTTGGGACAGGCAGGGGGCTGAAGCTTTCTTT; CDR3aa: CAISWDRQGAEAFF
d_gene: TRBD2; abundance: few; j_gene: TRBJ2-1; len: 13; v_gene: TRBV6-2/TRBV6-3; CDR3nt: TGTGCCACCCGCGGGGGGGAAAACAATGAGCAGTTCTTC; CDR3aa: CATRGGENNEQFF
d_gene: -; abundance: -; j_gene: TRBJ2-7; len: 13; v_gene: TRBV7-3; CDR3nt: TGTGCCAGCAGCCGAGGGCGCTCCTACGAGCAGTACTTC; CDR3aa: CASSRGRSYEQYF
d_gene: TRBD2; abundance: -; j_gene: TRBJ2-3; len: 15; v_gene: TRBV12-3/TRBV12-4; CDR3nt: TGTGCCAGCAACTTAGCGGGGGGGCTAAGAGATACGCAGTATTTT; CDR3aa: CASNLAGGLRDTQYF
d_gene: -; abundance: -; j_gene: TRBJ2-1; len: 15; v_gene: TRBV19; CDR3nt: TGTGCCAGTAGCTACAGCCCATGGGGGGCCAATGAGCAGTTCTTC; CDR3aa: CASSYSPWGANEQFF
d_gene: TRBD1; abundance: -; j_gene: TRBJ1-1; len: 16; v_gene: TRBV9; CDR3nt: TGTGCCAGCAGCGTCGGACAGGGGATAACGAACACTGAAGCTTTCTTT; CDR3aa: CASSVGQGITNTEAFF
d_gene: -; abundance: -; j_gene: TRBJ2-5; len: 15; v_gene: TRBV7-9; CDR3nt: TGTGCCAGCAGCGCTATCCGGGACACTCAAGAGACCCAGTACTTC; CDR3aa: CASSAIRDTQETQYF
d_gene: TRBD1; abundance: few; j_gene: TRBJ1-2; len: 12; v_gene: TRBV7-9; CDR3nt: TGTGCCAGCAGCATCACAGGGGAAGGCTACACCTTC; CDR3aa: CASSITGEGYTF
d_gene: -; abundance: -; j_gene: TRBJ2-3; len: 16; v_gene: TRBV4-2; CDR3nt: TGTGCCAGCAGCTTTTTGGCGGGTTCCGCCGGGGATACGCAGTATTTT; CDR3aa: CASSFLAGSAGDTQYF
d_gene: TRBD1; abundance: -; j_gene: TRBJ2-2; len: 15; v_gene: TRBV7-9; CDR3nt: TGTGCCAGCAGCCCGCCGGACAGGGGCACCGGGGAGCTGTTTTTT; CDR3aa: CASSPPDRGTGELFF
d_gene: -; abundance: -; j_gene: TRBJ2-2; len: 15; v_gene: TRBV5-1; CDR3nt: TGCGCCAGCAGCCCGCCAGGTGGACTCACCGGGGAGCTGTTTTTT; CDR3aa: CASSPPGGLTGELFF
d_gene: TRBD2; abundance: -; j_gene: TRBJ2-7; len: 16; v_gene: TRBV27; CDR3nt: TGTGCCAGCAGCGGACTAGCGGTGCGACCCTCCTACGAGCAGTACTTC; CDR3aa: CASSGLAVRPSYEQYF
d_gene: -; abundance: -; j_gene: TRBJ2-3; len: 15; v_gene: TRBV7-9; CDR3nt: TGTGCCAGCAGCTTAATTGGAGGTCGGGCAGATACGCAGTATTTT; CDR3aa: CASSLIGGRADTQYF
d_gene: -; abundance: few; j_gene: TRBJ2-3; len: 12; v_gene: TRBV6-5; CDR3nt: TGTGCCAGCGGGCGAAGCACAGATACGCAGTATTTT; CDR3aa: CASGRSTDTQYF
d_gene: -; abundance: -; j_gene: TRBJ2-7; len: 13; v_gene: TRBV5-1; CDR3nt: TGCGCCAGCAGCACTGGAGCTGTTTACGAGCAGTACTTC; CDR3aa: CASSTGAVYEQYF
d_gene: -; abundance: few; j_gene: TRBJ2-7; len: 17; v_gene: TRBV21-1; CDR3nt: TGTGCCAGCAGCGAACGGAAGACTAGCGGGAGCTCCTACGAGCAGTACTTC; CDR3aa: CASSERKTSGSSYEQYF
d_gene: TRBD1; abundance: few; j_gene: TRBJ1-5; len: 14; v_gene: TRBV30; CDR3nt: TGTGCCTGGGGGGGGACAGGGAATGGTCAGCCCCAGCATTTT; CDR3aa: CAWGGTGNGQPQHF
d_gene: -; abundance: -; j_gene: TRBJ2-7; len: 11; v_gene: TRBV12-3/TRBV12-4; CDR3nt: TGTGCCAGCAGAGACTTATACGAGCAGTACTTC; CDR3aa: CASRDLYEQYF
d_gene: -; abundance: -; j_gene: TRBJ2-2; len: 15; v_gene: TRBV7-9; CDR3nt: TGTGCCAGCAGCTTATTGGTCAGTTACACCGGGGAGCTGTTTTTT; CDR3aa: CASSLLVSYTGELFF
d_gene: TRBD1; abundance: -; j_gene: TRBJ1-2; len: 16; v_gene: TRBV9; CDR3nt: TGTGCCAGCAGCGCAGGACAGGGGACCTATTCCTATGGCTACACCTTC; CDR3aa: CASSAGQGTYSYGYTF
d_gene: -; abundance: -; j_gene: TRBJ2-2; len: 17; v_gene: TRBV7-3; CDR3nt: TGTGCCAGCAGCCCCCGACCTATAGGCCGCCTCGGAGGGGAGCTGTTTTTT; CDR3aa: CASSPRPIGRLGGELFF
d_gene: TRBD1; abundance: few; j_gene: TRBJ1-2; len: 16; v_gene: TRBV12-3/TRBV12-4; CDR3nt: TGTGCCAGCTACAGTTCCCAACAGGGGGCAGACTATGGCTACACCTTC; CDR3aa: CASYSSQQGADYGYTF
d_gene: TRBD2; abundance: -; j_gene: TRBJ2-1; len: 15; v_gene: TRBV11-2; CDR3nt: TGTGCCAGCAGCTTAGCGGGGGGGGCCTCTAATGAGCAGTTCTTC; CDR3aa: CASSLAGGASNEQFF
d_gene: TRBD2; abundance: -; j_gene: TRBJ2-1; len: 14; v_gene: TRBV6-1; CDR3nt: TGTGCCAGCAGCAGCGGGAGGCCATACAATGAGCAGTTCTTC; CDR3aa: CASSSGRPYNEQFF